The 30 T cell receptor beta chains below were found in one sample sequenced in a study of post-analysis software for immune sequencing data. Study-wide results and caveats: Patients used about five TRBV segments, including TRBV5-6, TRBV5-1 and TRBV20-1, more often than controls.

Their recognized antigens are unknown. Unique-molecular-identifier-tagged TCR beta cDNA libraries were used. Each CDR3 protein is one row after TCRdb ran MiXCR on the PCR reads. This table holds roughly 570,000 distinct CDR3 sequences, around a third found once. Sample: blood. These receptors all stem from a girl aged 2 to 17 with multiple sclerosis.

This clonotype was seen a handful of times. CDR3 coding DNA: TGTGCCAGCAGCCCAGGGAGTTGGGGCTACACCTTC. Translation: CASSPGSWGYTF. The rearrangement joins TRBV6-5 to TRBJ1-2, with D perhaps matching TRBD1 (5 bases). Deletions cut 6 bases from V and 8 bases from J, with 13 bases between. The CDR3 is made up of 12 amino acids. Germline-derived CDR1 and CDR2 are MNHEY and SVGAGI.

In its sample, this clonotype was seen many times. This rearrangement joins TRBV4-1 to TRBJ2-3, with a tentative D call TRBD2 (6 bases). Trimming left V 2 bases short and J 2 bases short, with 11 bases between. This CDR3 is 15 amino acids long. The germline V gene has CDR1 MGHRA and CDR2 YSYEKL. This CDR3 reads CASSQSGLPTDTQYF. The CDR3 coding sequence is TGCGCCAGCAGCCAATCGGGACTTCCCACAGATACGCAGTATTTT.

The rearrangement uses TRBV12-3 or TRBV12-4 and TRBJ1-1; perhaps TRBD1 as D (6 bases). V was trimmed by 5 bases and J by 3 bases, leaving 13 bases between them. The CDR3 runs to 14 residues. The CDR3 sequence: CASSRETGHTEAFF. CDR3 DNA sequence: TGTGCCAGCAGTAGGGAGACAGGTCACACTGAAGCTTTCTTT.

The chain carries TRBV12-3 or TRBV12-4 and TRBJ1-6; D not resolved. This CDR3 contains 16 residues. The V and J ends lost 6 bases and 0 bases respectively, with 12 bases between them. For the CDR3, the DNA is TGTGCCAGCAGGGGCTCTCCCAGCTCCTATAATTCACCCCTCCACTTT. Its translation: CASRGSPSSYNSPLHF.

The rearrangement links TRBV9 to TRBJ2-2; possibly TRBD2 for D (6 bases). Deletions cut 4 bases from V and 0 bases from J, with 13 bases between. The CDR3 spans 16 residues. Germline CDR1 SGDLS, CDR2 YYNGEE. The CDR3 DNA is TGTGCCAGCAGCCCGCCGGGACTTTCGAACACCGGGGAGCTGTTTTTT. Translated, it gives CASSPPGLSNTGELFF.

The chain carries TRBV2 and TRBJ2-7, with D perhaps being TRBD1 or TRBD2 (5 bases each). With the DNA end fitting TRBJ2-5 better, the J assignment may be wrong. CDR1 and CDR2 (germline): SNHLY, FYNNEI. The CDR3 has 13 residues. The DNA for the CDR3 is TGTGCCAGCGGAAAAGGGGAGAGGGGGACCCAGTACTTC. Its translation is CASGKGERGTQYF.

This clonotype was detected only a few times. The gene calls are TRBV20-1 and TRBJ2-5, with D perhaps matching TRBD1 or TRBD2 (6 bases each). Germline V CDR1 and CDR2: DFQATT, SNEGSKA (reference sequence). The CDR3 is 14 amino acids. Trimming pared 1 base from V and 9 bases from J, leaving 18 bases between. The CDR3 region is CSARVLARGEAQYF. The CDR3 region has the DNA TGCAGTGCTAGAGTTCTTGCAAGGGGGGAGGCCCAGTACTTC.

This chain links TRBV12-3 or TRBV12-4 with TRBJ1-4; D is ambiguous. Trimming removed 1 base at V and 11 bases at J, with 8 bases between. This CDR3 has 12 residues. CDR3 sequence (DNA): TGTGCCAGCAGTTTAGGGTCGTACAAACTGTTTTTT. It is translated as CASSLGSYKLFF.

Only a few counts were recorded for this clonotype. The gene calls are TRBV12-3 or TRBV12-4 and TRBJ1-1, with D unclear. Trimming shortened V by 2 bases and J by 1 base, and 8 bases separated the two germline ends. The CDR3 length is 14 residues. The CDR3 sequence is CASSLTRPNTEAFF. The CDR3, as DNA: TGTGCCAGCAGTTTAACCCGCCCGAACACTGAAGCTTTCTTT.

This clonotype was seen more than once but under ten times. The chain employs TRBV27 and TRBJ1-2; D is undetermined. Looked up from germline, CDR1 is MNHEY and CDR2 is SMNVEV (reference sequence). The CDR3 extends over 11 amino acids. Deletions cut 8 bases from V and 6 bases from J, with 10 bases between. This chain's CDR3 is CASQDGDGYTF. CDR3 nucleotides: TGTGCCAGCCAGGACGGCGATGGCTACACCTTC.

This sequence joins TRBV29-1 and TRBJ1-5; D is unresolved. Germline CDR1 is SQVTM and CDR2 is ANQGSEA. The CDR3 is made up of 13 amino acids. The germline V and J ends were trimmed by 6 bases and 0 bases, with 9 bases remaining between them. In DNA, the CDR3 is TGCAGCGTCTCGGACCATAGCAATCAGCCCCAGCATTTT. Translated: CSVSDHSNQPQHF.

The sample holds a few counts of this clonotype. This chain links TRBV6-5 with TRBJ2-1; 7 positions agree with TRBD2. Germline V gene sequence: CDR1 MNHEY, CDR2 SVGAGI. J gave up 8 bases and V 6 bases, and 10 bases lay outside the gene matches. The CDR3 totals 14 residues. The DNA for the CDR3 is TGTGCCAGCAGCCGGACTAGAACCCTCCATGAGCAGTTCTTC. Protein: CASSRTRTLHEQFF.

The chain combines TRBV13 with TRBJ2-4; D may be TRBD2 (5 bases). The end of the DNA aligns better with TRBJ2-7, so the J call may be wrong. The CDR3 runs to 16 residues. CDR1 is PRHDT, CDR2 FYEKMQ, per germline (reference sequence). CDR3 in DNA: TGTGCCAGCAGCTTTTTTGGGGAGACAACCAACTACGAGCAGTACTTC. This sequence encodes CASSFFGETTNYEQYF.

The chain joins TRBV20-1 to TRBJ2-2; D is possibly TRBD1 or TRBD2 (5 bases each). The CDR3 extends over 14 amino acids. V lost 3 bases, J lost 5 bases, and 13 bases lay in between. Germline CDR1 is DFQATT and CDR2 is SNEGSKA (reference sequence). The CDR3 spells CSASRLAGTGELFF. The DNA of the CDR3 is TGCAGTGCTAGCCGTCTAGCAGGGACCGGGGAGCTGTTTTTT.

The chain couples TRBV20-1 to TRBJ2-3; 10 bases are shared with TRBD2. The CDR3 loop spans 16 amino acids. V shed 0 bases, J shed 5 bases, and the junction held 8 bases outside the gene matches. Germline-derived CDR1 and CDR2 are DFQATT and SNEGSKA (reference sequence). DNA of the CDR3: TGCAGTGCTAGAGAAAGAGCGGGGGGGATGTTAGATACGCAGTATTTT. It is translated as CSARERAGGMLDTQYF.

This clonotype was detected only a few times. The V call is TRBV20-1, the J call TRBJ2-7; TRBD2 is a possible D gene (6 bases). Germline CDR1 and CDR2: DFQATT and SNEGSKA (reference sequence). The CDR3 sequence is 11 residues long. Between the trimmed V and J ends, which lost 3 bases and 6 bases, there was a span of 9 bases. In DNA form, the CDR3 reads TGCAGTGCTAGCGGGGGAGGCGAGCAGTACTTC. Encoded protein: CSASGGGEQYF.

This clonotype was recorded a few times. This chain uses TRBV7-8 with TRBJ2-7; 7 nucleotides agree with TRBD1. The CDR3 extends over 15 amino acids. The V gene's germline CDR1 is SGHVS and CDR2 FQNEAQ. V lost 4 bases to trimming and J lost 2 bases; unmatched junction nucleotides: 8. CDR3 in DNA: TGTGCCAGCAGCTCGCAACCGGGACAGACCTACGAGCAGTACTTC. As protein: CASSSQPGQTYEQYF.

This clonotype was seen a handful of times. One junction end disagrees with the germline gene, perhaps due to a read error. V is TRBV5-1 and J is TRBJ1-2; D is unclear. The CDR3 runs 14 residues. The germline V gene encodes CDR1 SGHRS and CDR2 YFSETQ. The CDR3 region has the DNA TGTGCCAGCAGCTTAGCGGGAGGGAACTATGGCTACACCTTC. Translating it yields CASSLAGGNYGYTF. Full variable domain (remainder filled in from reference TRBV5-1 and TRBJ1-2): KAGVTQTPRYLIKTRGQQVTLSCSPISGHRSVSWYQQTPGQGLQFLFEYFSETQRNKGNFPGRFSGRQFSNSRSEMNVSTLELGDSALYLCASSLAGGNYGYTFGSGTRLTVV.

Points on this clonotype: Mismatch with germline at one junction end may stem from a read error. The V call is TRBV5-1, the J call TRBJ1-5; D is possibly TRBD1 (5 bases). Germline V lookup: CDR1 SGHRS, CDR2 YFSETQ. CDR3 length: 17 residues. The CDR3 protein is CTSSLGPTGEVNQPQHF. For the CDR3, the DNA is TGCACCAGCAGCTTGGGTCCCACAGGAGAGGTCAATCAGCCCCAGCATTTT.

V gene TRBV3-1 combines with J gene TRBJ2-5; D might be TRBD1 (6 bases). V lost 5 bases to trimming and J lost 13 bases, with 17 bases between them. The germline V gene has CDR1 LGHDT and CDR2 YNNKEL (reference sequence). The CDR3 runs 12 residues. The CDR3 here is CASSTGSRWPYF. CDR3 nucleotides: TGTGCCAGCAGCACAGGGTCCAGGTGGCCGTACTTC.

The rearrangement joins TRBV5-1 to TRBJ2-1; 9 bases are shared with TRBD1. Germline CDR1 reads SGHRS; CDR2 reads YFSETQ. This CDR3 region has 15 residues. V lost 2 bases to trimming and J lost 8 bases; unmatched junction nucleotides: 8. As DNA, the CDR3 is TGCGCCAGCAGCTTAAAGCCACAGGGGGCCGATGAGCAGTTCTTC. Its protein product is CASSLKPQGADEQFF.

This chain joins TRBV12-3 or TRBV12-4 and TRBJ2-4, with D perhaps matching TRBD2 (5 bases). The J call is uncertain, as TRBJ2-7 better fits the DNA end. CDR3 size: 11 residues. Written as DNA, the CDR3 is TGTGCCAGCATAGAGGGTAACGAGCAGTACTTC. Translating it yields CASIEGNEQYF.

There are many counts of this clonotype. This chain joins TRBV6-5 and TRBJ2-4; D not certain. V lost 0 bases, J lost 0 bases, and 9 bases lay in between. The length of the CDR3 is 16 residues. CDR1 and CDR2 from the germline V gene are MNHEY and SVGAGI. CDR3 sequence (DNA): TGTGCCAGCAGTTACTCGTCCCGGGCAGCCAAAAACATTCAGTACTTC. This translates into CASSYSSRAAKNIQYF.

This rearrangement joins TRBV4-1 to TRBJ1-4; no reliable D call. Germline CDR1 MGHRA, CDR2 YSYEKL. This CDR3 has 15 residues. The ends were cut back, 4 bases at V and 0 bases at J, with 9 bases in the middle. The CDR3 DNA reads as TGCGCCAGCAGCCTGGGGTATGCAACTAATGAAAAACTGTTTTTT. Amino acids: CASSLGYATNEKLFF.

J is TRBJ2-5 and V is TRBV12-3 or TRBV12-4; D is uncertain. The CDR3 has 15 residues. V lost 5 bases and J 11 bases, leaving 24 bases between the germline ends. CDR3 nucleotides: TGTGCCAGCAGTCCTCCGGGCCGGTCTAGGCATGAGCAGTACTTC. Translation: CASSPPGRSRHEQYF.

The V and J genes are TRBV9 and TRBJ2-1, with 13 bases aligning to TRBD2. The trim removed 3 bases at V and 8 bases at J, leaving 5 bases unmatched. CDR3 length equals 15 residues. Germline V lookup: CDR1 SGDLS, CDR2 YYNGEE. CDR3 sequence (DNA): TGTGCCAGCAGCGAGAACGGACTAGCGGGGGATGAGCAGTTCTTC. Protein: CASSENGLAGDEQFF.

This chain uses TRBV6-8 with TRBJ2-1; 8 positions agree with TRBD2. The CDR3 covers 16 residues. Germline V gene sequence: CDR1 MNHGY, CDR2 SAAAGT. Trimming took 9 bases from V and 9 from J; bases not matched to a gene: 19. The CDR3: CARENRLAGPSVEQFF. CDR3 sequence (DNA): TGTGCCAGGGAGAACCGGCTAGCGGGCCCATCCGTTGAGCAGTTCTTC.

This clonotype occurred a few times. The rearrangement links TRBV12-3 or TRBV12-4 to TRBJ2-5, with D unresolved. Trimming removed 0 bases from V and 5 bases from J, with 7 bases in between. The CDR3 runs to 13 residues. CDR3 coding DNA: TGTGCCAGCAGTTTAGCGACGCTGGAGACCCAGTACTTC. This encodes CASSLATLETQYF.

This clonotype was counted only a few times. The chain joins TRBV24-1 to TRBJ2-1, with 11 nucleotides matching TRBD2. Per the germline V gene, CDR1 is KGHDR and CDR2 is SFDVKD. This CDR3 comprises 16 residues. Trimming at V came to 0 bases and at J to 3 bases, leaving 0 bases not matched to a gene. The CDR3 coding sequence is TGTGCCACCAGTGATTTGGGGACTAGCGGCTACAATGAGCAGTTCTTC. It is translated as CATSDLGTSGYNEQFF.

This clonotype appeared a few times. CDR3 nucleotides: TGCGCCTGCCATGGCAGTCGCAATCAGCCCCAGCATTTT. Amino acids: CACHGSRNQPQHF. The chain recombines TRBV10-2 with TRBJ1-5; D is undetermined. Germline loops: CDR1 WSHSY, CDR2 SAAADI. The CDR3 extends over 13 amino acids. Trimming removed 11 bases from V and 2 bases from J, with 13 bases in between.